The clone carrying this T cell receptor beta chain was detected ten times or more. Its antigen is as yet unknown. The CDR3 totals 11 residues. The germline CDR1 and CDR2 sequences are SNHLY and FYNNEI. V dropped 2 bases and J dropped 10; count of bases not matched to a gene: 1. Amplification of TCR alpha and beta CDR3 regions from RNA used iRepertoire nested multiplex PCR. Tissue mRNA or PBMC total RNA, roughly 100-400 ng, went into one-step reverse transcription and amplification. MiXCR was run by TCRdb on the multiplex PCR reads, yielding one entry per CDR3 protein. Here the sample spans fewer than 55,000 distinct CDR3 sequences, 20% to 25% being singletons. These data come from a study of glioma-infiltrating T cells. Study-wide results and limits: Very few CDR3 sequences were shared between tissue and blood. Non-neoplastic patients had below-expected tissue-blood divergence, while all gliomas exceeded expectation.

Material: glioma tissue, nonneoplastic brain tissue, or PBMCs (not recorded which). The chain couples TRBV2 to TRBJ1-1; 7 bases agree with TRBD1. The TCR sequence derives from a human donor with low-grade glioma or glioblastoma, undergoing nonglioma brain surgery, or in good health (not recorded which). Here the CDR3 reads CASSEYRGAFF. CDR3 bases: TGTGCCAGCAGTGAATACAGGGGAGCTTTCTTT.